The present T cell receptor (beta chain) was sequenced within a study of T cells in Graves' hyperthyroidism and ophthalmopathy. Template material for amplifying TCR beta CDR3 regions consisted of RNA transcripts. The TCR CDR3 was amplified in a first-round RT-PCR using the HTBI primer set. TCRdb independently ran MiXCR on the multiplex PCR reads; one entry per CDR3 protein. The sample yields under 350,000 distinct CDR3 sequences, 10% to 15% seen once. In its sample, this clonotype was seen many times. The blood was taken when hyperthyroidism was first diagnosed, before any ophthalmopathy symptoms showed up. What was sequenced was blood. The TCR was taken from a woman under 40 with Graves' hyperthyroidism that later progressed to Graves' ophthalmopathy.

The CDR3 protein is CAIRGSGTTDTQYF. CDR3 sequence (DNA): TGTGCCATCAGGGGTAGCGGGACCACAGATACGCAGTATTTT. The rearrangement links TRBV10-3 to TRBJ2-3; 8 nucleotides match TRBD2. V trimming: 6 bases; J trimming: 2 bases; junction bases outside the gene matches: 4. Germline V lookup: CDR1 ENHRY, CDR2 SYGVKD. The CDR3 extends over 14 amino acids.